The 32 T cell receptor beta chains below were found in one sample sequenced in a study of T cell changes during pregnancy in multiple sclerosis (dated by TCRdb to about 2019). The library was generated by the immunoSEQ multiplex PCR assay. Entries here come from immuneACCESS through TCRdb and include only in-frame sequences with V and J called. Some clones fail to appear in such tables; in the studies checked, an unresolved V gene covers under half of the shortfall, and the cause of the remainder is unknown. The sample table lists around 62,000 clones, about 91% of them with a count of one. Approximately 0.8% of the sample is in the top ten clones. Here the sequenced sample was CD4+ T cells from peripheral blood mononuclear cells, taken in the first trimester of pregnancy. All receptors come from a female donor with multiple sclerosis, enrolled in a pregnancy study.

The CDR3 DNA follows: TGTGCCAGCTCACCTCCTCGGCGGGGGAACACCGGGGAGCTGTTTTTT. Its translation: CASSPPRRGNTGELFF. J is TRBJ2-2 and V is TRBV18; TRBD2 is a possible D gene (6 bases). The CDR3 extends over 16 amino acids. Trimming pared 3 bases from V and 1 base from J, leaving 12 bases between. Germline lookup yields CDR1 KGHSH and CDR2 LQKENI. The entire variable domain, with the rest obtained from reference TRBV18 and TRBJ2-2, is as follows: NAGVMQNPRHLVRRRGQEARLRCSPMKGHSHVYWYRQLPEEGLKFMVYLQKENIIDESGMPKERFSAEFPKEGPSILRIQQVVRGDSAAYFCASSPPRRGNTGELFFGEGSRLTVL.

The chain is built from TRBV2 and TRBJ2-6, with 13 bases identical to TRBD2. V was clipped by 6 bases and J by 2 bases; unmatched bases: 4. CDR3 size: 17 residues. From germline, CDR1 is SNHLY and CDR2 FYNNEI. Here the CDR3 DNA reads TGTGCCAGCAGAATACTAGCGGGGGGGACTGGGGCCAACGTCCTGACTTTC. It specifies CASRILAGGTGANVLTF.

This clone appeared a few times. V usage is TRBV11-2 and J usage is TRBJ1-3; D unclear. The CDR3 is 15 residues long. Germline loops: CDR1 SGHAT, CDR2 FQNNGV. V was trimmed by 5 bases and J by 0 bases, leaving 11 bases between them. As DNA, the CDR3 is TGTGCCAGCAGCGGTCTAAGAACCTCTGGAAACACCATATATTTT. Amino acids: CASSGLRTSGNTIYF.

This clone came up once. The DNA for the CDR3 is TGTGCCAGTAGTGAGTCCGGGACAGGGATGGAGACCCAGTACTTC. Residues: CASSESGTGMETQYF. The chain carries TRBV19 and TRBJ2-5; 9 bases are a match to TRBD1. Germline V gives CDR1 LNHDA, CDR2 SQIVND (reference sequence). With V trimmed by 5 bases and J by 5 bases, 9 bases remained unmatched. CDR3 length: 15 residues.

The chain combines TRBV12-5 with TRBJ1-5; maybe TRBD1 (5 bases). V was pared by 2 bases and J by 3 bases, with 11 bases between. CDR1 and CDR2 (germline): LGHNT, FRNRAP. The CDR3 has 15 residues. CDR3 sequence: CASGLTGGVNQPQHF. CDR3 DNA sequence: TGTGCTAGTGGTTTGACCGGGGGAGTCAATCAGCCCCAGCATTTT.

The rearrangement links TRBV6-5 to TRBJ2-7, with TRBD1 identical over 7 bases. Trimming took 6 bases from V and 2 from J; bases not matched to a gene: 4. This CDR3 has 13 residues. The germline CDR1 and CDR2 sequences are MNHEY and SVGAGI. CDR3 residues: CASSRTGAYEQYF. CDR3 coding DNA: TGTGCCAGCAGCCGGACAGGAGCCTACGAGCAGTACTTC.

This rearrangement joins TRBV2 to TRBJ1-3, with D unresolved. CDR1 is SNHLY, CDR2 FYNNEI, per germline. This CDR3 comprises 16 residues. The V and J ends lost 6 bases and 1 base respectively, with 16 bases between them. CDR3 coding DNA: TGTGCCAGCAGAGAACGGGGATTAAAATCTGGAAACACCATATATTTT. This sequence encodes CASRERGLKSGNTIYF.

This chain links TRBV7-9 with TRBJ1-2; D is possibly TRBD1 (5 bases). The V and J ends lost 3 bases and 4 bases respectively, with 15 bases between them. In germline, CDR1 is SEHNR, CDR2 FQNEAQ (reference sequence). The CDR3 length is 15 residues. CDR3 amino acids: CASSLGQDRSYGYTF. The CDR3 nucleotides read TGTGCCAGCAGCTTGGGGCAGGATAGGTCCTATGGCTACACCTTC. The full variable domain, with the rest looked up from reference TRBV7-9 and TRBJ1-2, is DTGVSQNPRHKITKRGQNVTFRCDPISEHNRLYWYRQTLGQGPEFLTYFQNEAQLEKSRLLSDRFSAERPKGSFSTLEIQRTEQGDSAMYLCASSLGQDRSYGYTFGSGTRLTVV.

The rearrangement links TRBV11-1 to TRBJ2-7, with D perhaps TRBD2 (5 bases). This CDR3 region has 15 residues. V lost 1 base and J lost 7, with 17 bases in between. Per germline, CDR1 SGHAT and CDR2 FQDESV (reference sequence). As DNA, the CDR3 is TGTGCCAGCAGCTTAGAGGCGGCAGGTCGAGGGGAGCAGTACTTC. Amino acid sequence: CASSLEAAGRGEQYF.

The DNA for the CDR3 is TGTGCCAGCAGCTTAGGTAGACAGGGAAACACCATATATTTT. Its protein is CASSLGRQGNTIYF. This sequence joins TRBV7-2 and TRBJ1-3, with a tentative D call TRBD1 (5 bases). Germline V gives CDR1 SGHTA, CDR2 FQGNSA. The ends were cut back, 1 base at V and 4 bases at J, with 8 bases in the middle. CDR3 length: 14 residues.

This clone was seen once. The chain links TRBV6-6 to TRBJ2-1; the match to TRBD1 covers 9 bases. The CDR3 runs to 15 residues. Germline values: CDR1 MNHNY, CDR2 SVGAGI (reference sequence). J gave up 7 bases and V 7 bases, and 11 bases lay outside the gene matches. This CDR3 is CASTVGQGWFNEQFF. The CDR3 bases are TGTGCCAGCACAGTCGGACAGGGGTGGTTTAATGAGCAGTTCTTC.

This clone was picked up one time. The chain has TRBV5-1 and TRBJ2-5; D is possibly TRBD1 (6 bases). Germline CDR1 reads SGHRS; CDR2 reads YFSETQ. The ends were cut back, 0 bases at V and 2 bases at J, with 11 bases in the middle. CDR3 length: 15 residues. CDR3 DNA: TGCGCCAGCAGCTTGGACGGACAGTTACAAGAGACCCAGTACTTC. Translated: CASSLDGQLQETQYF.

J is TRBJ1-3 and V is TRBV5-1; D is unresolved. This CDR3 contains 17 residues. Trimming took off 0 bases at V and 0 bases at J, with 13 bases between the two ends. Germline values: CDR1 SGHRS, CDR2 YFSETQ. The DNA for the CDR3 is TGCGCCAGCAGCTTGGAACCTCAGGCGATCTCTGGAAACACCATATATTTT. Its protein is CASSLEPQAISGNTIYF.

The V call is TRBV9, the J call TRBJ2-7; TRBD2 matches at 7 bases. The CDR3 is made up of 15 amino acids. CDR1 and CDR2 from the germline V gene are SGDLS and YYNGEE. After removal of 3 bases from V and 4 bases from J, the junction contained 10 bases not matched to a gene. The CDR3 bases are TGTGCCAGCAGCGAGGGGACGGGGCGGGGGTACGAGCAGTACTTC. Translated: CASSEGTGRGYEQYF.

This clone has more than one count but fewer than ten. The rearrangement joins TRBV7-2 to TRBJ2-3; 8 positions match TRBD1. V shed 1 base, J shed 4 bases, and the junction held 1 base outside the gene matches. The V gene's germline CDR1 is SGHTA and CDR2 FQGNSA. The CDR3 is made up of 14 amino acids. The CDR3 region is CASSLETGADTQYF. For the CDR3, the DNA is TGTGCCAGCAGCTTAGAGACAGGGGCAGATACGCAGTATTTT.

The chain carries TRBV7-3 and TRBJ2-2; 10 bases line up with TRBD2. The CDR3 sequence is 17 residues long. The germline CDR1 and CDR2 sequences are SGHTA and FQGTGA. The V gene end was trimmed by 0 bases and the J gene end by 6 bases; junction bases not matched to a gene: 7. This chain's CDR3 is CASSLTSQRGGPGELFF. The CDR3, as DNA: TGTGCCAGCAGCTTAACGTCCCAGCGGGGGGGCCCCGGGGAGCTGTTTTTT.

The genes are TRBV7-9 and TRBJ2-3; 14 bases map to TRBD2. The CDR3 runs 15 residues. V lost 5 bases, J lost 5 bases, and 3 bases stayed unmatched. Germline CDR1 reads SEHNR; CDR2 reads FQNEAQ (reference sequence). The CDR3 spells CASSVGLAGGDTQYF. CDR3 bases: TGTGCCAGCAGCGTCGGACTAGCGGGGGGAGATACGCAGTATTTT.

The J gene is TRBJ1-5, the V gene TRBV6-1, with 7 bases lining up with TRBD1. The CDR3 runs to 13 residues. The germline V gene encodes CDR1 MNHNS and CDR2 SASEGT. With 10 bases clipped from V and 0 bases from J, the junction kept 3 bases outside the gene matches. CDR3 sequence (DNA): TGTGCCATAGGGACAGTTAGCAATCAGCCCCAGCATTTT. This encodes CAIGTVSNQPQHF.

The chain uses TRBV7-9 and TRBJ1-2, with a tentative D call TRBD1 (6 bases). V lost 3 bases and J 2 bases, leaving 13 bases between the germline ends. The germline V gene encodes CDR1 SEHNR and CDR2 FQNEAQ (reference sequence). The CDR3 is made up of 15 amino acids. CDR3 sequence: CASSFLPDRNYGYTF. The CDR3 nucleotides read TGTGCCAGCAGCTTTTTACCGGACAGAAACTATGGCTACACCTTC.

The rearrangement joins TRBV7-3 to TRBJ2-5, with 7 positions matching TRBD2. This CDR3 has 15 residues. With 6 bases clipped from V and 5 bases from J, the junction kept 12 bases outside the gene matches. Per germline, CDR1 SGHTA and CDR2 FQGTGA. The chain's CDR3 is CASSPVGGGKETQYF. The CDR3 nucleotides are TGTGCCAGCAGTCCGGTGGGGGGGGGAAAGGAGACCCAGTACTTC. Variable domain in full (rest from reference TRBV7-3 and TRBJ2-5): GAGVSQTPSNKVTEKGKYVELRCDPISGHTALYWYRQSLGQGPEFLIYFQGTGAADDSGLPNDRFFAVRPEGSVSTLKIQRTERGDSAVYLCASSPVGGGKETQYFGPGTRLLVL.

The rearrangement joins TRBV7-3 to TRBJ1-1; D call uncertain. The CDR3 sequence is 14 residues long. The ends were cut back, 0 bases at V and 1 base at J, with 6 bases in the middle. Germline V lookup: CDR1 SGHTA, CDR2 FQGTGA. The CDR3 coding sequence is TGTGCCAGCAGCTTAACGACTGGGAACACTGAAGCTTTCTTT. This encodes CASSLTTGNTEAFF.

Worth noting for this clone: Other nucleotide sequences from this sample produce the same CDR3. The rearrangement links TRBV29-1 to TRBJ1-1; 9 bases map to TRBD1. V shed 2 bases and J 4 bases; nucleotides not matched to a gene: 2. CDR1 and CDR2 (germline): SQVTM, ANQGSEA. The CDR3 extends over 13 amino acids. CDR3 DNA sequence: TGCAGCGTTGAAAAGGGACAGGGCACTGAAGCTTTCTTT. Translating gives CSVEKGQGTEAFF.

This chain joins TRBV6-1 and TRBJ1-1; D gene unclear. CDR3 size: 13 residues. Trimming cost V 7 bases and J 2 bases, with 11 bases left between them. Per the germline V gene, CDR1 is MNHNS and CDR2 is SASEGT. In DNA, the CDR3 is TGTGCCAGCAAGATTCGGGAAAACACTGAAGCTTTCTTT. It is translated as CASKIRENTEAFF.

V and J are TRBV19 and TRBJ1-2, with D hard to call. Trimming removed 1 base at V and 4 bases at J, with 13 bases between. CDR1 is LNHDA, CDR2 SQIVND, per germline (reference sequence). The CDR3 runs 15 residues. For the CDR3, the DNA is TGTGCCAGTAGTATAGGAGGACTAAAGGCCTATGGCTACACCTTC. This sequence encodes CASSIGGLKAYGYTF.

The J gene is TRBJ2-7, the V gene TRBV7-2; TRBD1 aligns across 12 bases. Trimming removed 0 bases from V and 4 bases from J; junction bases left unmatched: 1. This CDR3 region has 15 residues. Germline V CDR1 and CDR2: SGHTA, FQGNSA. This CDR3 reads CASSLAGQGAYEQYF. For the CDR3, the DNA is TGTGCCAGCAGCTTAGCGGGACAGGGGGCTTACGAGCAGTACTTC.

The genes are TRBV6-5 and TRBJ1-1; D unresolved. Germline loops: CDR1 MNHEY, CDR2 SVGAGI. This CDR3 has 13 residues. Trimming left V 2 bases short and J 8 bases short, with 12 bases between. The CDR3 DNA sequence: TGTGCCAGCAGTTACAGGCCAGACTTAGAAGCTTTCTTT. Translated, it gives CASSYRPDLEAFF.

This chain uses TRBV28 with TRBJ1-5; perhaps TRBD1 as D (5 bases). Germline V gene data show CDR1 as MDHEN and CDR2 as SYDVKM. The CDR3 spans 15 residues. With 2 bases removed from V and 4 bases from J, the gap between germline ends came to 12 bases. CDR3 nucleotides: TGTGCCAGCAGTTTACAGGGCACCATAAATCAGCCCCAGCATTTT. Translated: CASSLQGTINQPQHF.

The CDR3 coding sequence is TGTGCCAGCAGTTGGACTAGCGGGGGGGCCGGGGAGCTGTTTTTT. Translation: CASSWTSGGAGELFF. The V call is TRBV27, the J call TRBJ2-2, with TRBD2 matching 15 bases. The CDR3 sequence is 15 residues long. CDR1 and CDR2 (germline): MNHEY, SMNVEV (reference sequence). V lost 4 bases and J lost 6; bases outside the gene matches: 0.

This chain links TRBV6-4 with TRBJ1-1, with D possibly TRBD1 on 6 matching bases. This CDR3 is 14 amino acids long. Germline V gene sequence: CDR1 MRHNA, CDR2 SNTAGT. V shed 4 bases and J shed 3 bases, with 12 bases lying between them. The CDR3 spells CASSVTYRDTEAFF. In DNA form, the CDR3 reads TGTGCCAGCAGTGTGACCTACAGGGACACTGAAGCTTTCTTT.

This chain links TRBV5-4 with TRBJ2-7, with D possibly being TRBD2 (7 bases). This CDR3 has 14 amino acids. Trimming cost V 0 bases and J 9 bases, with 16 bases left between them. Germline CDR1 SGHNT, CDR2 YYREEE (reference sequence). CDR3 coding DNA: TGTGCCAGCAGCTTGGCCGAGGGGGGGCGAGTGCAGTACTTC. Its protein product is CASSLAEGGRVQYF.

The chain couples TRBV5-1 to TRBJ1-6, with D tentatively TRBD1 (6 bases). The CDR3 runs to 16 residues. The germline CDR1 and CDR2 sequences are SGHRS and YFSETQ. The V end was cut by 4 bases, the J end by 9 bases, with 20 bases between. CDR3 sequence: CASSPTPGRGGSPLHF. The CDR3 bases are TGCGCCAGCAGCCCAACCCCCGGCAGGGGCGGTTCACCCCTCCACTTT.

The chain joins TRBV19 to TRBJ1-2; 8 bases fit TRBD1. The CDR3 consists of 13 residues. The germline V gene encodes CDR1 LNHDA and CDR2 SQIVND (reference sequence). V was clipped by 5 bases and J by 8 bases; unmatched bases: 7. CDR3 amino acids: CASSFTGGVGYTF. In DNA form, the CDR3 reads TGTGCCAGTAGTTTCACAGGGGGAGTAGGCTACACCTTC. Drawing the rest from reference TRBV19 and TRBJ1-2, the complete variable domain is DGGITQSPKYLFRKEGQNVTLSCEQNLNHDAMYWYRQDPGQGLRLIYYSQIVNDFQKGDIAEGYSVSREKKESFPLTVTSAQKNPTAFYLCASSFTGGVGYTFGSGTRLTVV.